The present T cell receptor beta chain was sequenced within a study of blood T cell repertoires in COVID-19. Study-wide context: Researchers got acute and convalescent COVID-19 samples from the United States, Italy and Spain. PBMCs, B-cell-depleted T cells, or T cells provided the cDNA or gDNA that made up the material.

The authors' processing: Researchers report that nucleated cell counts were estimated from reference gene primer amplification. Clones were sequenced by immunoSEQ multiplex PCR, and TCRdb holds only the in-frame ones, with some missing. The V and J calls and clone size were taken over from that table, and D and trimming were inferred from the DNA. Of 250,000 to 350,000 clones detected, approximately 91% appear once; the ten largest clones hold approximately 12%. Germline CDR1 and CDR2: LGHNA and YNFKEQ. Deletions cut 0 bases from V and 2 bases from J, with 11 bases between. CDR3 length: 15 residues. This TCR came from a woman aged 55-69 years with acute or convalescent COVID-19. The specimen was peripheral blood. V and J are TRBV4-2 and TRBJ2-7, with a possible D match to TRBD2 (6 bases). The CDR3 spells CASSQDWGVTYEQYF. CDR3 nucleotide sequence: TGTGCCAGCAGCCAAGATTGGGGGGTTACCTACGAGCAGTACTTC.